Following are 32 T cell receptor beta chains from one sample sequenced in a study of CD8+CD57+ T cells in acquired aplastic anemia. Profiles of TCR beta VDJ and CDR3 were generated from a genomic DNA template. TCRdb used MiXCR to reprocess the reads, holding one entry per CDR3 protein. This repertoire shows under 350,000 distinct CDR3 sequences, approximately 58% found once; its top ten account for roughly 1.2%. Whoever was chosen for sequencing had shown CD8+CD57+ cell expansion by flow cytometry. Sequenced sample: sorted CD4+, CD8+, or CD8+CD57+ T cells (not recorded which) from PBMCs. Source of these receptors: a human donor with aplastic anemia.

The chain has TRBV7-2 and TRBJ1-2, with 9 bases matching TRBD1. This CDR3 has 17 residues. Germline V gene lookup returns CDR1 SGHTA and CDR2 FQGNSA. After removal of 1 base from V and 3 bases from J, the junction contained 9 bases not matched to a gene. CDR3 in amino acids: CASSLGLGQGVYYGYTF. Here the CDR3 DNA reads TGTGCCAGCAGCTTAGGCCTGGGACAGGGAGTGTACTATGGCTACACCTTC.

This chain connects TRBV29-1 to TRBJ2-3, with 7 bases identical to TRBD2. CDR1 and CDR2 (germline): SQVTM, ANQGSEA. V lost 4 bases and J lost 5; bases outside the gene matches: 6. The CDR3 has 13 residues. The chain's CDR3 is CSVAGLVGDTQYF. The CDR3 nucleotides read TGCAGCGTTGCCGGACTAGTGGGAGATACGCAGTATTTT.

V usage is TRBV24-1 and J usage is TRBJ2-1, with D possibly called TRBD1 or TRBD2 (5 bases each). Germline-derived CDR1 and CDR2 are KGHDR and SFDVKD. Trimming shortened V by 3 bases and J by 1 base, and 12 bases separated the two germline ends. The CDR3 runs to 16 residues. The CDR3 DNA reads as TGTGCCACCAGTGATCGAAAGGGACGGTCCTACAATGAGCAGTTCTTC. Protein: CATSDRKGRSYNEQFF.

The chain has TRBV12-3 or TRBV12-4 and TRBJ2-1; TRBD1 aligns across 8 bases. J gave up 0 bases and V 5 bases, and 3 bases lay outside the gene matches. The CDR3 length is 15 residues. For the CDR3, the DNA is TGTGCCAGCAGTCAAACAGGGGGCTCCTACAATGAGCAGTTCTTC. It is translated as CASSQTGGSYNEQFF.

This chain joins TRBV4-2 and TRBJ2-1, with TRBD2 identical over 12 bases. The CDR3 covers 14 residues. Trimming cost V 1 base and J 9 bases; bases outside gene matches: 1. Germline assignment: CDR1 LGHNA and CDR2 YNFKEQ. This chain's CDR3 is CASSQAGLAGEQFF. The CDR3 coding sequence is TGTGCCAGCAGCCAAGCGGGACTAGCGGGTGAGCAGTTCTTC.

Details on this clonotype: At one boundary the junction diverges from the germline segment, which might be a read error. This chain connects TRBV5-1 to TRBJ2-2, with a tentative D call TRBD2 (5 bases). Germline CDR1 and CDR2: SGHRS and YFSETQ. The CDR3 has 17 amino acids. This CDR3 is CASSYLPGERNIGELFF. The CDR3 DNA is TGCGCTAGCAGTTATCTACCCGGAGAGCGGAACATCGGGGAGCTGTTTTTT.

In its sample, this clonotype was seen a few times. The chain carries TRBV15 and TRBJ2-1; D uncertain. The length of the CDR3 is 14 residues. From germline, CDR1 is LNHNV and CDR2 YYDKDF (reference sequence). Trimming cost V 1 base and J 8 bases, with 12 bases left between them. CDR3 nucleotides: TGTGCCACCAGCAGAGTCGATCTGTCCGATGAGCAGTTCTTC. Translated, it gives CATSRVDLSDEQFF.

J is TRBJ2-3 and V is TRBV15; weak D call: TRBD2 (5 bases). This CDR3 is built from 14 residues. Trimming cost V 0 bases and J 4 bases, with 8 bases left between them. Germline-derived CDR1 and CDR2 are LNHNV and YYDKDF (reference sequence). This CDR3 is CATSRDRGSDTQYF. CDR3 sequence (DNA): TGTGCCACCAGCAGAGATCGGGGATCAGATACGCAGTATTTT.

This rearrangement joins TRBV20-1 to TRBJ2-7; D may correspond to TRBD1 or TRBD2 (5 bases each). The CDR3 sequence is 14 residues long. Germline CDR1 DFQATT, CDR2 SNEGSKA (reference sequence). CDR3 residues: CSVEAGTANYEQYF. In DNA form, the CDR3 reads TGCAGCGTTGAGGCTGGGACGGCGAACTACGAGCAGTACTTC.

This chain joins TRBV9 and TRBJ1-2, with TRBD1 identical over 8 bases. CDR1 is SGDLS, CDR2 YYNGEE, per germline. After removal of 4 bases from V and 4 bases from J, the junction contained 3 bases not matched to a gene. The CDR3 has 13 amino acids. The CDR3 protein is CASSTTGGYGYTF. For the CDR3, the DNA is TGTGCCAGCAGCACAACAGGGGGCTATGGCTACACCTTC.

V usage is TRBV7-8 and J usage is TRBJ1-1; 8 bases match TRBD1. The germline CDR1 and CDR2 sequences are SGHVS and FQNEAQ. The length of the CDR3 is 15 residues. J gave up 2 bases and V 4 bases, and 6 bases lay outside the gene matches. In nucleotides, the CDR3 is TGTGCCAGCAGCTGGTGGGGACAGGAAAACACTGAAGCTTTCTTT. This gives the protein CASSWWGQENTEAFF.

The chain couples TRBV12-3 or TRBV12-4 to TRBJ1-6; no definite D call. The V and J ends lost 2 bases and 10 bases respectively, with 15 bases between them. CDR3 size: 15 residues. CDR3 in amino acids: CASSLTSGSSSPLHF. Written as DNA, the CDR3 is TGTGCCAGCAGTTTAACTAGCGGGTCCTCGTCACCCCTCCACTTT.

CDR3 in DNA: TGTGCCAGCAGCCCCGGGATATTGAGCAATCAGCCCCAGCATTTT. This gives the protein CASSPGILSNQPQHF. The V gene is TRBV7-6, the J gene TRBJ1-5; D unresolved. Germline assignment: CDR1 SGHVS and CDR2 FNYEAQ. CDR3 length: 15 amino acids. The germline V and J ends were trimmed by 5 bases and 1 base, with 12 bases remaining between them.

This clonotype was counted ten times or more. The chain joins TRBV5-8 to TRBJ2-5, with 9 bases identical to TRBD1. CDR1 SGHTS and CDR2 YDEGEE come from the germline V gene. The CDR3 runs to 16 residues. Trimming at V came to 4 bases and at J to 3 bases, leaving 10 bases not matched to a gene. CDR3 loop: CASSRGFRQGEETQYF. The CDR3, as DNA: TGTGCCAGCAGCCGGGGATTTCGACAGGGGGAAGAGACCCAGTACTTC.

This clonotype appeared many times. The DNA of the CDR3 is TGTGCCAGCAGCTTAGCTTCCAGGCTCGCATCCAATGAGCAGTTCTTC. Its translation is CASSLASRLASNEQFF. This chain links TRBV7-8 with TRBJ2-1; D ambiguous. The germline V and J ends were trimmed by 0 bases and 6 bases, with 15 bases remaining between them. CDR3 size: 16 residues. Germline V gene sequence: CDR1 SGHVS, CDR2 FQNEAQ.

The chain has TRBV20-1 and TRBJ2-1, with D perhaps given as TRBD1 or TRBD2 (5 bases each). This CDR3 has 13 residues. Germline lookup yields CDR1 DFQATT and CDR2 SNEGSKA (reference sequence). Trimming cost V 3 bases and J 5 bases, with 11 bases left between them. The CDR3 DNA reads TGCAGTGCTAGCCGGGACGTACACAATGAGCAGTTCTTC. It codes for CSASRDVHNEQFF.

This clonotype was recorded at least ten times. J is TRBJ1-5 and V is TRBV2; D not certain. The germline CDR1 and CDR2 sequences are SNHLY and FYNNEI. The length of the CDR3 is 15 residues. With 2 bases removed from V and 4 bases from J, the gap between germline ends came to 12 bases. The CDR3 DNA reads TGTGCCAGCAGTGAACCACCAAACCCTAATCAGCCCCAGCATTTT. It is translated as CASSEPPNPNQPQHF.

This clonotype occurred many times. The CDR3 region is CASSVGAMNTEAFF. The CDR3 nucleotides are TGTGCCAGCAGCGTGGGGGCGATGAACACTGAAGCTTTCTTT. The chain couples TRBV9 to TRBJ1-1; possible D gene TRBD1, 6 bases. This CDR3 has 14 amino acids. V was shortened by 2 bases and J by 0 bases, with 8 bases between the two germline ends. The germline CDR1 and CDR2 sequences are SGDLS and YYNGEE.

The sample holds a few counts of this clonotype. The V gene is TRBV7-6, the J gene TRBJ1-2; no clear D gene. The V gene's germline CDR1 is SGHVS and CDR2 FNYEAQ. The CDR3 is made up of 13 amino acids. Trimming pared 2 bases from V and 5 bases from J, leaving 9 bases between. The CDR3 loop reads CASSLKIGYGYTF. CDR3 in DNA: TGTGCCAGCAGCTTAAAGATCGGATATGGCTACACCTTC. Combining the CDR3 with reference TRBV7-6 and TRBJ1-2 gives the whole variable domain GAGVSQSPRYKVTKRGQDVALRCDPISGHVSLYWYRQALGQGPEFLTYFNYEAQQDKSGLPNDRFSAERPEGSISTLTIQRTEQRDSAMYRCASSLKIGYGYTFGSGTRLTVV.

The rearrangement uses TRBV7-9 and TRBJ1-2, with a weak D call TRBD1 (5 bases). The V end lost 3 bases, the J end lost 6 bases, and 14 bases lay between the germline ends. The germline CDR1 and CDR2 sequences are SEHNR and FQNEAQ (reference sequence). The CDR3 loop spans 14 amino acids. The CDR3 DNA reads TGTGCCAGCAGCTTGCAGGGCAGTCTCCATGGCTACACCTTC. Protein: CASSLQGSLHGYTF.

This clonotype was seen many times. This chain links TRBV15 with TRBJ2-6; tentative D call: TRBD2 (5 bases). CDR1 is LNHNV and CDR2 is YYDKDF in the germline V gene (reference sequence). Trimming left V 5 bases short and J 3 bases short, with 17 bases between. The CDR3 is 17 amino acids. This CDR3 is CATSRMEDLRGANVLTF. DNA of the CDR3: TGTGCCACCAGCCGCATGGAGGATCTCCGTGGGGCCAACGTCCTGACTTTC.

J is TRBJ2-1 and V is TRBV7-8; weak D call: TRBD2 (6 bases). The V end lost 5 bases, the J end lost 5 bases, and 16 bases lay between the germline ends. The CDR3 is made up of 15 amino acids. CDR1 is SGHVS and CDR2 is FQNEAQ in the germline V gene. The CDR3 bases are TGTGCCAGCAGCCTCATATGGGTAGCGGACAATGAGCAGTTCTTC. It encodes CASSLIWVADNEQFF. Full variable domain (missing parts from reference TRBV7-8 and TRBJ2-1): GAGVSQSPRYKVAKRGQDVALRCDPISGHVSLFWYQQALGQGPEFLTYFQNEAQLDKSGLPSDRFFAERPEGSVSTLKIQRTQQEDSAVYLCASSLIWVADNEQFFGPGTRLTVL.

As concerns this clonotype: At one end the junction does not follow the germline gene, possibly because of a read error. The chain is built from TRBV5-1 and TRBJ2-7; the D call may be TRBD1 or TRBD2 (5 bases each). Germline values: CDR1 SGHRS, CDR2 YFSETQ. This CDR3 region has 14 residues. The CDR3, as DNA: TGTGCCAGCAGCCCCGGGGTAGGGGACTACGAGCAGTACTTC. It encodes CASSPGVGDYEQYF.

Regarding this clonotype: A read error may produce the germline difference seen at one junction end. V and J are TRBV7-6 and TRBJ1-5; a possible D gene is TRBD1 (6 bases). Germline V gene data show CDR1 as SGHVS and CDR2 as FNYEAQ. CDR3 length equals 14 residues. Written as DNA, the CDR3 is TGTGCCAACAGCTTAACAGGGACATCTCAGCCCCGGCATTTT. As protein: CANSLTGTSQPRHF.

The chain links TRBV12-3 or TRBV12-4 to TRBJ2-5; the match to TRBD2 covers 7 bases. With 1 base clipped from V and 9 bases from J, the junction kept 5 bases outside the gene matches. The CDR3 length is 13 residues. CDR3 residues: CASSLEGREAQYF. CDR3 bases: TGTGCCAGCAGTTTAGAAGGACGGGAGGCCCAGTACTTC.

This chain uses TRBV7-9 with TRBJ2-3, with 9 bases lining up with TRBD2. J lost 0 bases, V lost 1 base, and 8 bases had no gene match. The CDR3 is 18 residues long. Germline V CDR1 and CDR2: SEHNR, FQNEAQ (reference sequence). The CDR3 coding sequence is TGTGCCAGCAGCTTAGTAGCGGGAGCCACTACCAGCACAGATACGCAGTATTTT. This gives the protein CASSLVAGATTSTDTQYF.

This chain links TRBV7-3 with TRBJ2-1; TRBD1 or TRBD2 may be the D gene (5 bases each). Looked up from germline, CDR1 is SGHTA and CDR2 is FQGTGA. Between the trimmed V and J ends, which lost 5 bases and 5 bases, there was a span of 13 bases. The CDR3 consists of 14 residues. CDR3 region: CASSHLGDDNEQFF. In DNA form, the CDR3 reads TGTGCCAGCAGCCACCTTGGGGACGACAATGAGCAGTTCTTC.

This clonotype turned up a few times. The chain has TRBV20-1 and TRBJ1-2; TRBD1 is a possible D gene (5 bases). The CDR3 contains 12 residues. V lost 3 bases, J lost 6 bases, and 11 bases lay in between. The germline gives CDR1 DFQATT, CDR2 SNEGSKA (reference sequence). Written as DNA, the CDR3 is TGCAGTGCTAGTGAAGGGGACCATGGCTACACCTTC. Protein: CSASEGDHGYTF.

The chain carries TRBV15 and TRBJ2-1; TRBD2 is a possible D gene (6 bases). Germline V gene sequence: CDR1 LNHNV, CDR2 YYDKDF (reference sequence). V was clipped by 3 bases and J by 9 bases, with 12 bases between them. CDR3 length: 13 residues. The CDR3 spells CATSRINGGEQFF. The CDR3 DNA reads TGTGCCACCAGCAGGATTAACGGGGGTGAGCAGTTCTTC.

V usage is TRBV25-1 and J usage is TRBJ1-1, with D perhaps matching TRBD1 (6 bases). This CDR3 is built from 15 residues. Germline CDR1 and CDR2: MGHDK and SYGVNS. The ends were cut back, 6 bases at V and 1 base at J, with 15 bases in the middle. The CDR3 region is CASRGALLKNTEAFF. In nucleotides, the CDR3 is TGTGCCAGCAGGGGGGCCTTGTTAAAGAACACTGAAGCTTTCTTT.

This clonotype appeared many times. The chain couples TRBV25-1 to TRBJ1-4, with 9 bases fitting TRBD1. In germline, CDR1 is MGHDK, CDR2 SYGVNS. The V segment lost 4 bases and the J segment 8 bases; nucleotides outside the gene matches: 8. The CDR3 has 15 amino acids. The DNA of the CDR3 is TGTGCCAGCAGTGTATCCGGGACAGGGTCGGAAAAACTGTTTTTT. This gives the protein CASSVSGTGSEKLFF.

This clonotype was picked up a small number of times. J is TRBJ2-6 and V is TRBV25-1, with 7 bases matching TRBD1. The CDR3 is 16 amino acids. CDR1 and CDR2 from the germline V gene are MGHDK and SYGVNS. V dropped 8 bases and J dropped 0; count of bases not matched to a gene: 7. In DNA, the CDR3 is TGTGCCAGCCTGGGACAGTTAGACTCTGGGGCCAACGTCCTGACTTTC. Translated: CASLGQLDSGANVLTF.